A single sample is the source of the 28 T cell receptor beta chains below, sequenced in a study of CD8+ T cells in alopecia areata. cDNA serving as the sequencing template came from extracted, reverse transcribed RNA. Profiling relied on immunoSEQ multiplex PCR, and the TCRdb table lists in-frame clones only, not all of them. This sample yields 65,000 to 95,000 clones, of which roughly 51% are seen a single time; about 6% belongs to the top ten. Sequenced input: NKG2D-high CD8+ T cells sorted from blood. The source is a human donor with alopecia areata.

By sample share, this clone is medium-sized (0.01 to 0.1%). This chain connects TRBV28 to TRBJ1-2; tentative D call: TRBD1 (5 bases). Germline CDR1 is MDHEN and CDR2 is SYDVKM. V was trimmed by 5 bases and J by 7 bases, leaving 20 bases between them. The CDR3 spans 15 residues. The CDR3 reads CASSPRGGKTPGYTF. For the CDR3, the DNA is TGTGCCAGCAGTCCCCGCGGGGGGAAGACTCCTGGCTACACCTTC.

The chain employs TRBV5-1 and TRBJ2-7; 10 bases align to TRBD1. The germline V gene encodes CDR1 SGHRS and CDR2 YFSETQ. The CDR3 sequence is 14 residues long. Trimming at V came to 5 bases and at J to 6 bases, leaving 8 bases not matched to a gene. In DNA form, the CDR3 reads TGCGCCAGCAGTGGGACAGGGGCTGTCCTCGAGCAGTACTTC. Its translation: CASSGTGAVLEQYF.

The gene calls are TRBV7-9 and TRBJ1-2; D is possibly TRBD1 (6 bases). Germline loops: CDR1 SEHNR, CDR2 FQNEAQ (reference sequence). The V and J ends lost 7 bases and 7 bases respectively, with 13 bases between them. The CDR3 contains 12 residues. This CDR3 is CASNSGESGYTF. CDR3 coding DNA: TGTGCCAGCAATTCAGGGGAGAGTGGCTACACCTTC.

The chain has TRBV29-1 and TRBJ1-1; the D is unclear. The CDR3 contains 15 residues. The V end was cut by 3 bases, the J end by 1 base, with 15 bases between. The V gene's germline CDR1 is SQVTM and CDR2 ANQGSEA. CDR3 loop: CSVDPRLDQNTEAFF. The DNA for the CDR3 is TGCAGCGTTGACCCCCGGTTGGACCAGAACACTGAAGCTTTCTTT.

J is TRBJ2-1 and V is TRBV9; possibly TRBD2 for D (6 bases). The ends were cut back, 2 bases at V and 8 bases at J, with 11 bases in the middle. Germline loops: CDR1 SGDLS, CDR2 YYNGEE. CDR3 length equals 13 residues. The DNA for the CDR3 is TGTGCCAGCAGCGTGGGGGGTACGGATGAGCAGTTCTTC. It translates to CASSVGGTDEQFF.

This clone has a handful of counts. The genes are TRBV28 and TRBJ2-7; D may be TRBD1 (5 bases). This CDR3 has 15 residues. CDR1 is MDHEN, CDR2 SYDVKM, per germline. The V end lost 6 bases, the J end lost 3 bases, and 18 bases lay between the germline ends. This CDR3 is CASSIGRLGLYEQYF. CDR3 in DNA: TGTGCCAGCAGCATCGGCAGGCTGGGGCTCTACGAGCAGTACTTC.

The CDR3 sequence is CACNGRGRDTDTQYF. The CDR3 DNA follows: TGTGCCTGTAATGGACGCGGGCGGGACACAGATACGCAGTATTTT. V and J are TRBV30 and TRBJ2-3; TRBD2 might be the D (6 bases). Looked up from germline, CDR1 is GTSNPN and CDR2 is SVGIG (reference sequence). The CDR3 loop spans 15 amino acids. Trimming left V 6 bases short and J 2 bases short, with 18 bases between.

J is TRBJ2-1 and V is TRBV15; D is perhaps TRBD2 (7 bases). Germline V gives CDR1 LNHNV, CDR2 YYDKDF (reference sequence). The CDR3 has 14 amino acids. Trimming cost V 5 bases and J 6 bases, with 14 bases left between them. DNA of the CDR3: TGTGCCACCAGCCTAGGGGGAGGGATCAATGAGCAGTTCTTC. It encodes CATSLGGGINEQFF.

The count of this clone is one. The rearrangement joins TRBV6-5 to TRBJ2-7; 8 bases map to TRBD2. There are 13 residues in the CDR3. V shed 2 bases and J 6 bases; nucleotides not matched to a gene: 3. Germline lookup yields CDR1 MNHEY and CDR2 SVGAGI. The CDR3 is CASSYGTSGEQYF. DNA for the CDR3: TGTGCCAGCAGTTACGGGACTAGTGGCGAGCAGTACTTC.

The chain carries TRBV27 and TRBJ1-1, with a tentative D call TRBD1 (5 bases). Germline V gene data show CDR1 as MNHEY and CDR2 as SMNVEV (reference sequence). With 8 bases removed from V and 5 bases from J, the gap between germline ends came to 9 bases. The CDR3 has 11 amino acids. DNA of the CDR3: TGTGCCAGCGGGGGGGTAACTGAAGCTTTCTTT. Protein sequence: CASGGVTEAFF.

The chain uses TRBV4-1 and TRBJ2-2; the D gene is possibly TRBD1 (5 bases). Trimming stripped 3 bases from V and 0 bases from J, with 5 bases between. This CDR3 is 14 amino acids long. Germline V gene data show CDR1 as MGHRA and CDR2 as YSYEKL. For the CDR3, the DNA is TGCGCCAGCAGCCAGACAGCGAACACCGGGGAGCTGTTTTTT. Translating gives CASSQTANTGELFF.

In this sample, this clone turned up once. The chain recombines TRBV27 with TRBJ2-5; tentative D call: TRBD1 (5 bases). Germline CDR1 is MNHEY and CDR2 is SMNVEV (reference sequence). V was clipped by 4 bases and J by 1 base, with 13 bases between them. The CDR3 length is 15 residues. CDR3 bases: TGTGCCAGCAGTTCGCCCTCAGGGCTCCAAGAGACCCAGTACTTC. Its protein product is CASSSPSGLQETQYF.

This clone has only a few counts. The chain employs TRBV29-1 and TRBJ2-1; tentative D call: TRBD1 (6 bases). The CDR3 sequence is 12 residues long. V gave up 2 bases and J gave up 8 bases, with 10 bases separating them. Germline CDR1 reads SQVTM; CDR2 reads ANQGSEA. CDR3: CSVEQGLYEQFF. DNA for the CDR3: TGCAGCGTTGAACAGGGGCTCTATGAGCAGTTCTTC.

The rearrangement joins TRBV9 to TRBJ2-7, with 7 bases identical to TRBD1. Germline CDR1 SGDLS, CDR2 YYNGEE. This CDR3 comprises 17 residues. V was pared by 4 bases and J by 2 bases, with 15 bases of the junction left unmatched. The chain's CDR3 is CASSTAGSGGPTYEQYF. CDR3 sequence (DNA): TGTGCCAGCAGCACAGCAGGCTCAGGGGGACCTACCTACGAGCAGTACTTC.

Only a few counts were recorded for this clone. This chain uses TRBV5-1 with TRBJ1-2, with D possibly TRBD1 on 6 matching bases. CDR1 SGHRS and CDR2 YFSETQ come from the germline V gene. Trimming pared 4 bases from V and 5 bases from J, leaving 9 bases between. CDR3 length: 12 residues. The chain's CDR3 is CASSPTGYGYTF. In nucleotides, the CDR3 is TGCGCCAGCAGCCCAACAGGGTATGGCTACACCTTC.

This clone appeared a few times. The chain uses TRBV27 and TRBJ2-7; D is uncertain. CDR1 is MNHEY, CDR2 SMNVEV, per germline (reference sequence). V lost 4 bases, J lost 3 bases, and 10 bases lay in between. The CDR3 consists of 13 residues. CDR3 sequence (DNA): TGTGCCAGCAGTTCCATCAGGTTCTACGAGCAGTACTTC. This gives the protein CASSSIRFYEQYF.

CDR3 residues: CASSQDPRASSGANVLTF. CDR3 nucleotide sequence: TGCGCCAGCAGCCAAGATCCGCGAGCCAGCTCCGGGGCCAACGTCCTGACTTTC. This rearrangement joins TRBV4-1 to TRBJ2-6; unclear D gene. The CDR3 has 18 residues. Germline V gives CDR1 MGHRA, CDR2 YSYEKL. Between the trimmed V and J ends, which lost 0 bases and 4 bases, there was a span of 16 bases.

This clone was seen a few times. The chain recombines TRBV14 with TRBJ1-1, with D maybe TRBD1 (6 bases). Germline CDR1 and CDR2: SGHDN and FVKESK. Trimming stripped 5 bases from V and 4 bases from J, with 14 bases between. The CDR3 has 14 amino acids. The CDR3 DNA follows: TGTGCCAGCAGCAGATCTGGGGGCGGCACTGAAGCTTTCTTT. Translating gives CASSRSGGGTEAFF.

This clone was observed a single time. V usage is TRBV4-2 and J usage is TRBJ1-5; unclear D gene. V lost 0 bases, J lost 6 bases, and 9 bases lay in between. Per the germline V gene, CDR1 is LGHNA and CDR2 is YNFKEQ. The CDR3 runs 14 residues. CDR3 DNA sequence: TGTGCCAGCAGCCAAGAGGATGCACGTCAGCCCCAGCATTTT. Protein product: CASSQEDARQPQHF.

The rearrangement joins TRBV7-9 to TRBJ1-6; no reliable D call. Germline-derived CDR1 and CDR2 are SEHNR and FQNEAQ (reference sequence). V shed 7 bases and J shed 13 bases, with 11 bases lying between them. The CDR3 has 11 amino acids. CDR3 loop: CASNQTVPLHF. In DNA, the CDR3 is TGTGCCAGCAACCAAACGGTGCCCCTCCACTTT.

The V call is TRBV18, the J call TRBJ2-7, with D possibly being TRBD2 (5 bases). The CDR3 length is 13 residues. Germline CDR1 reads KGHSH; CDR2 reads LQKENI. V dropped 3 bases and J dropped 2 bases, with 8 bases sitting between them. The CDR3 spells CASSPGGPYEQYF. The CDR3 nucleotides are TGTGCCAGCTCACCCGGAGGACCCTACGAGCAGTACTTC.

CDR3 DNA: TGCGCCAGCAGCCAGGCCCTAGGGGGCTACACCTTC. The encoded protein is CASSQALGGYTF. J is TRBJ1-2 and V is TRBV4-1; the D is unclear. V lost 3 bases to trimming and J lost 8 bases, with 10 bases between them. The germline V gene encodes CDR1 MGHRA and CDR2 YSYEKL. The CDR3 has 12 amino acids.

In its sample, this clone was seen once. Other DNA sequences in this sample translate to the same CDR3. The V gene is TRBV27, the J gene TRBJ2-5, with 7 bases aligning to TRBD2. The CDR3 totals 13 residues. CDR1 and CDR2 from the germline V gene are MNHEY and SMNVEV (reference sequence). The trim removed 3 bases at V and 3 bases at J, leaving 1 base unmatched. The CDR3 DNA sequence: TGTGCCAGCAGTTTGGGGGGGGAAGAGACCCAGTACTTC. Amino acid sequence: CASSLGGEETQYF.

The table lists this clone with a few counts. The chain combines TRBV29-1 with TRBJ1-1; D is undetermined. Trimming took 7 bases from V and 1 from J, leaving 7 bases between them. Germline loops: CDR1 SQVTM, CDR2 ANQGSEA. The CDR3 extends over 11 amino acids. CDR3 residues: CSGEENTEAFF. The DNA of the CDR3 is TGCAGCGGGGAAGAGAACACTGAAGCTTTCTTT.

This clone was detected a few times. The CDR3 reads CSVTLGQGDVEQYF. The CDR3 bases are TGCAGCGTGACCCTGGGACAGGGAGATGTAGAGCAGTACTTC. The chain recombines TRBV29-1 with TRBJ2-7; 9 bases map to TRBD1. J gave up 7 bases and V 6 bases, and 13 bases lay outside the gene matches. Germline V gene sequence: CDR1 SQVTM, CDR2 ANQGSEA. CDR3 length equals 14 residues.

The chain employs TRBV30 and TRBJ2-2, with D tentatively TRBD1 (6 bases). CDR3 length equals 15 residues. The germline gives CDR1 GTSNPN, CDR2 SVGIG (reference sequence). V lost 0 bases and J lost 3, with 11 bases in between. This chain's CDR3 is CAWSVLAGDTGELFF. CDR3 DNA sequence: TGTGCCTGGAGTGTACTTGCAGGGGACACCGGGGAGCTGTTTTTT.

CDR3 residues: CASSWMTPGLAGNEQFF. In DNA form, the CDR3 reads TGCGCCAGCAGCTGGATGACCCCTGGACTAGCAGGCAATGAGCAGTTCTTC. The V call is TRBV5-1, the J call TRBJ2-1; the match to TRBD2 covers 8 bases. The CDR3 consists of 17 residues. With 3 bases clipped from V and 6 bases from J, the junction kept 14 bases outside the gene matches. Germline V gives CDR1 SGHRS, CDR2 YFSETQ.

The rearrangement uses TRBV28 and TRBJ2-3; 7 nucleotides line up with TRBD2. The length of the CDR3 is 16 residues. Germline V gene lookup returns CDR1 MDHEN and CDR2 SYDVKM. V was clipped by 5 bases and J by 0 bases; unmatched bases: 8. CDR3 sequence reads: CASSPRGRFSTDTQYF. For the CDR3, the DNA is TGTGCCAGCAGTCCGCGGGGGAGGTTTAGCACAGATACGCAGTATTTT.